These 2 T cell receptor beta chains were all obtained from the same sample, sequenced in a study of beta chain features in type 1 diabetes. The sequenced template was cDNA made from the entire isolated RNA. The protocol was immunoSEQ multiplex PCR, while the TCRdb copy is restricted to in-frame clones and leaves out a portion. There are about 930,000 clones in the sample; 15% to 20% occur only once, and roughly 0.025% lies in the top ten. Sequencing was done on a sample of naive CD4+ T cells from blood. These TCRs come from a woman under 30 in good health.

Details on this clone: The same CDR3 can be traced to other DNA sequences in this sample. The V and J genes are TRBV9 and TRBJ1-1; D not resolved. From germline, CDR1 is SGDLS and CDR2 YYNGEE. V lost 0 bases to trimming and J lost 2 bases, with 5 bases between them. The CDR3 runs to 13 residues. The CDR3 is CASSVVSNTEAFF. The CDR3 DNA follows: TGTGCCAGCAGCGTAGTCAGTAACACTGAAGCTTTCTTT.

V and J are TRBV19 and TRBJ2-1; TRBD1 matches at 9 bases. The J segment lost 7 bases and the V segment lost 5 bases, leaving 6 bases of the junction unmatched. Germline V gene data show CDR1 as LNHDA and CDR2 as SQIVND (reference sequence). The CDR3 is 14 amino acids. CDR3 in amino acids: CASSPRQGVNEQFF. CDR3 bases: TGTGCCAGTAGTCCGCGACAGGGGGTGAATGAGCAGTTCTTC.